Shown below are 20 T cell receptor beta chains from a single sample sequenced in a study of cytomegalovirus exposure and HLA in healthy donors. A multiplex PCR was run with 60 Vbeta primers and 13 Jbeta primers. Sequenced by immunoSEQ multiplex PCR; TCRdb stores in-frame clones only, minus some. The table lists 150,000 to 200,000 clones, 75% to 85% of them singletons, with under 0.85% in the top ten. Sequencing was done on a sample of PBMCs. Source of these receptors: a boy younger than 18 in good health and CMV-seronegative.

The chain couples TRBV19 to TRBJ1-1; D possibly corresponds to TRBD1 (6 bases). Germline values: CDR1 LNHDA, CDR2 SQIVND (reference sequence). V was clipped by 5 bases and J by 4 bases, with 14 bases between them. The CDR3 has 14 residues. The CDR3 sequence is CASSPQGSATEAFF. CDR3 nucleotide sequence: TGTGCCAGTAGTCCACAGGGAAGCGCCACTGAAGCTTTCTTT.

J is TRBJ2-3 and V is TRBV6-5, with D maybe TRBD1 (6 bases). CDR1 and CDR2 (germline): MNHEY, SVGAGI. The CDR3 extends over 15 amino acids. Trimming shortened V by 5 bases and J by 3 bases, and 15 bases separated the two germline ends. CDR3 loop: CASSLWQGRTDTQYF. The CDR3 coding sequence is TGTGCCAGCAGTCTATGGCAGGGGCGGACAGATACGCAGTATTTT.

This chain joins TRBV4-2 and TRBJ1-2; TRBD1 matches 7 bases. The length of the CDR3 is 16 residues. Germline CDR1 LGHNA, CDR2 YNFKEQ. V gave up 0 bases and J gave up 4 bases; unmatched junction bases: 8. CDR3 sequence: CASSQDRQGLSYGYTF. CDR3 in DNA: TGTGCCAGCAGCCAAGACCGACAGGGCCTTAGCTATGGCTACACCTTC.

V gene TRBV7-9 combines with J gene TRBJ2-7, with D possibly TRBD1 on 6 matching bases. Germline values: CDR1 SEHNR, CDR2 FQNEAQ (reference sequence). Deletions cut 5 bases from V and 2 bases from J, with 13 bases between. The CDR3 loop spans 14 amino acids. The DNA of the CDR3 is TGTGCCAGCAGCATGGTTGGACAGCCCTACGAGCAGTACTTC. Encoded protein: CASSMVGQPYEQYF. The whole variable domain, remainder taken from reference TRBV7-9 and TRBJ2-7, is DTGVSQNPRHKITKRGQNVTFRCDPISEHNRLYWYRQTLGQGPEFLTYFQNEAQLEKSRLLSDRFSAERPKGSFSTLEIQRTEQGDSAMYLCASSMVGQPYEQYFGPGTRLTVT.

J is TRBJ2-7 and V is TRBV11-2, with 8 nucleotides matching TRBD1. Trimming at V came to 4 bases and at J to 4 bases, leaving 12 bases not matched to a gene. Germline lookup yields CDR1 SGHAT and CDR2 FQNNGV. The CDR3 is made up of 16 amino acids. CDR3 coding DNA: TGTGCCAGCAGCTCGGGGGTCAAACAGGGGGGATACGAGCAGTACTTC. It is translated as CASSSGVKQGGYEQYF.

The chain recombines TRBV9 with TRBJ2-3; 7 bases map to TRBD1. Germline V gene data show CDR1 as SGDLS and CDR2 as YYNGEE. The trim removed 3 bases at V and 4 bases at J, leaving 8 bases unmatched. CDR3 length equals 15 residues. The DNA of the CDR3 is TGTGCCAGCAGCGAGTCCCACAGGGGCCCAGATACGCAGTATTTT. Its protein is CASSESHRGPDTQYF.

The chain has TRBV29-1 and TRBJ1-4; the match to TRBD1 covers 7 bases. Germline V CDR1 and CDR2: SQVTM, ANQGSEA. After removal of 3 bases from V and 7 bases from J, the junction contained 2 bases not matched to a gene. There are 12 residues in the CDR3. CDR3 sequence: CSVDRGSEKLFF. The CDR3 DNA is TGCAGCGTTGACAGGGGGAGTGAAAAACTGTTTTTT.

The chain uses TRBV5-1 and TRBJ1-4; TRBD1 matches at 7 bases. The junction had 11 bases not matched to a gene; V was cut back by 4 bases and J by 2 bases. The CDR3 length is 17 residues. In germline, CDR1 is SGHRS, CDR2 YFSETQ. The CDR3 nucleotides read TGCGCCAGCAGCCACGGGACAGCATGGGGTACTAATGAAAAACTGTTTTTT. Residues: CASSHGTAWGTNEKLFF. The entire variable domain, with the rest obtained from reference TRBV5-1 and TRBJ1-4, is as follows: KAGVTQTPRYLIKTRGQQVTLSCSPISGHRSVSWYQQTPGQGLQFLFEYFSETQRNKGNFPGRFSGRQFSNSRSEMNVSTLELGDSALYLCASSHGTAWGTNEKLFFGSGTQLSVL.

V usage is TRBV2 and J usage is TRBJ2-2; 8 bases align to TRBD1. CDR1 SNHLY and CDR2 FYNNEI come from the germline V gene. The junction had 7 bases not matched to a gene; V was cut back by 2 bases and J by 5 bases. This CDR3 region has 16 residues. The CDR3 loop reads CASSEFQGARTGELFF. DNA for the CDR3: TGTGCCAGCAGTGAATTCCAGGGGGCCAGAACCGGGGAGCTGTTTTTT.

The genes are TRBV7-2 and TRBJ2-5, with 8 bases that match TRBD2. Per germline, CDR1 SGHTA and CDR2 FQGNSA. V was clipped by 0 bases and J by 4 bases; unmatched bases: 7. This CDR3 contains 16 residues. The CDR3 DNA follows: TGTGCCAGCAGCTTAGCGCCCAGCGGGAGTTTAGAGACCCAGTACTTC. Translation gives CASSLAPSGSLETQYF.

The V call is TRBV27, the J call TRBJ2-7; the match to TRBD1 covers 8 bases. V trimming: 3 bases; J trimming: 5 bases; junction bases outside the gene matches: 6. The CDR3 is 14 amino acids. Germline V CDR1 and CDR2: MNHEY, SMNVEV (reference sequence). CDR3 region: CASSFVGQGNEQYF. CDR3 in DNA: TGTGCCAGCAGTTTCGTCGGACAGGGAAACGAGCAGTACTTC.

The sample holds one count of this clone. The CDR3 coding sequence is TGTGCCACAGCCCCTGACAGGGAAACTGAAAAACTGTTTTTT. Its protein is CATAPDRETEKLFF. The chain is built from TRBV6-5 and TRBJ1-4; TRBD1 agrees at 7 bases. The trim removed 10 bases at V and 7 bases at J, leaving 12 bases unmatched. CDR3 length equals 14 residues. CDR1 and CDR2 from the germline V gene are MNHEY and SVGAGI.

Here the CDR3 reads CASSDVRRQRQFF. DNA of the CDR3: TGTGCCAGCAGTGATGTGCGGAGACAGCGGCAGTTCTTC. The chain recombines TRBV2 with TRBJ2-1, with D possibly TRBD1 on 5 matching bases. Germline CDR1 and CDR2: SNHLY and FYNNEI. This CDR3 is built from 13 residues. With 3 bases removed from V and 12 bases from J, the gap between germline ends came to 15 bases.

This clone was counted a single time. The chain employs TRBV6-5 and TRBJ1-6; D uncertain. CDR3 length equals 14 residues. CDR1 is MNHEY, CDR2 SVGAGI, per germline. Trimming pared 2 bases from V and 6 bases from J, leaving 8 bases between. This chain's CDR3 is CASSYGPINSPLHF. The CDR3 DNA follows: TGTGCCAGCAGTTACGGGCCGATTAATTCACCCCTCCACTTT.

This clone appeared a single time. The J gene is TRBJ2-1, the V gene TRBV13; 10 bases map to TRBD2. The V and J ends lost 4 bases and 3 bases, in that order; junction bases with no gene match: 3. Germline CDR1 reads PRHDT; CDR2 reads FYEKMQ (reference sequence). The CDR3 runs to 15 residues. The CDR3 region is CASSSIAGGYNEQFF. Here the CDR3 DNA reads TGTGCCAGCAGCTCTATAGCGGGAGGCTACAATGAGCAGTTCTTC.

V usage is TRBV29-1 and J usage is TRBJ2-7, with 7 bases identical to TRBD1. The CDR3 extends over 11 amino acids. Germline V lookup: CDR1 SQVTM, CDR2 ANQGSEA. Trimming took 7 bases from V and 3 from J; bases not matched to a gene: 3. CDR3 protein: CSAGDSYEQYF. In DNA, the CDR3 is TGCAGCGCCGGGGACAGCTACGAGCAGTACTTC.

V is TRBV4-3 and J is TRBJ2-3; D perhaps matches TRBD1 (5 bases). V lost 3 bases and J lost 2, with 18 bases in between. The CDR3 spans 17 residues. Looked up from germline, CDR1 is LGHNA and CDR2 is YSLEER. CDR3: CASSQDADRDLTDTQYF. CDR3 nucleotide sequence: TGCGCCAGCAGCCAGGATGCCGACAGAGACCTCACAGATACGCAGTATTTT.

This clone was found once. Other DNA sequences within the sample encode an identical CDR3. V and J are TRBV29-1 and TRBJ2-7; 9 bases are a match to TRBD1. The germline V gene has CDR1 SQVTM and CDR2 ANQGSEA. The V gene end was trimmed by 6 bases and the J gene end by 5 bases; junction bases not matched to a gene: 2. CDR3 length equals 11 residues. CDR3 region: CSVRTGDEQYF. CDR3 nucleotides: TGCAGCGTACGGACAGGGGACGAGCAGTACTTC.

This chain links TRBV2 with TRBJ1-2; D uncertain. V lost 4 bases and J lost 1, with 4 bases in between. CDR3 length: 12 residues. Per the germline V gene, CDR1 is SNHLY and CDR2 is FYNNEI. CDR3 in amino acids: CASSVYNYGYTF. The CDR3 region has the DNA TGTGCCAGCAGTGTCTATAACTATGGCTACACCTTC.

The CDR3 DNA follows: TGTGCCAGCTCCGACCATACAGGTTCCCGCCCCCTCCACTTT. Protein product: CASSDHTGSRPLHF. The chain is built from TRBV6-1 and TRBJ1-6; tentative D call: TRBD1 (5 bases). This CDR3 contains 14 residues. The germline V gene encodes CDR1 MNHNS and CDR2 SASEGT. V was cut by 8 bases and J by 13 bases, with 21 bases left in between.